The present entry profiles one TCR beta chain with its context. These data come from a study of T cell changes during pregnancy in multiple sclerosis. Measured with immunoSEQ multiplex PCR; TCRdb has only the in-frame clones, and not every one. Of 90,000 to 100,000 clones in the sample, about 93% were seen once. The germline V and J ends were trimmed by 3 bases and 7 bases, with 9 bases remaining between them. The CDR3 contains 12 residues. Germline assignment: CDR1 SGDLS and CDR2 YYNGEE. Sequenced material: peripheral blood, taken in the first trimester of pregnancy. The chain is built from TRBV9 and TRBJ2-3; D is uncertain. This clonotype originated in a female donor with multiple sclerosis, enrolled in a pregnancy study. This CDR3 is CASSENENTQYF. DNA for the CDR3: TGTGCCAGCAGCGAAAACGAGAATACGCAGTATTTT.